The source of this T cell receptor beta chain is a study of T cell clonality in common variable immunodeficiency. Clones were sequenced by immunoSEQ multiplex PCR, and TCRdb holds only the in-frame ones, with some missing. The data show 15,000 to 25,000 clones, with none appearing a single time. Study-level points and caveats: CVID subjects showed higher TCRbeta clonality than healthy controls. In common variable immunodeficiency, TCR beta chains reportedly carried fewer deletions and N-nucleotide insertions. Repertoire-complication correlations in CVID were limited by patient heterogeneity.

Comments on this clone: Its antigen is not identified. From the germline J gene comes the end of the CDR3, since the read stops 3 residues before it.

The CDR3 runs to 14 residues. Germline values: CDR1 DFQATT, CDR2 SNEGSKA (reference sequence). With 5 bases clipped from V and 4 bases from J, the junction kept 11 bases outside the gene matches. CVID meant reduced serum IgG, IgA and/or IgM plus specific antibody deficiency. CVID subjects had received replacement immunoglobulin for at least one year. This sequence originates from a human donor with common variable immunodeficiency. The chain has TRBV20-1 and TRBJ2-7; 7 bases align to TRBD1. Sequencing input: peripheral blood mononuclear cells. The CDR3 sequence: CSAETGMNEYEQYF. The sequenced CDR3 bases are TGCAGTGCTGAGACAGGGATGAACGAGTACGAG.